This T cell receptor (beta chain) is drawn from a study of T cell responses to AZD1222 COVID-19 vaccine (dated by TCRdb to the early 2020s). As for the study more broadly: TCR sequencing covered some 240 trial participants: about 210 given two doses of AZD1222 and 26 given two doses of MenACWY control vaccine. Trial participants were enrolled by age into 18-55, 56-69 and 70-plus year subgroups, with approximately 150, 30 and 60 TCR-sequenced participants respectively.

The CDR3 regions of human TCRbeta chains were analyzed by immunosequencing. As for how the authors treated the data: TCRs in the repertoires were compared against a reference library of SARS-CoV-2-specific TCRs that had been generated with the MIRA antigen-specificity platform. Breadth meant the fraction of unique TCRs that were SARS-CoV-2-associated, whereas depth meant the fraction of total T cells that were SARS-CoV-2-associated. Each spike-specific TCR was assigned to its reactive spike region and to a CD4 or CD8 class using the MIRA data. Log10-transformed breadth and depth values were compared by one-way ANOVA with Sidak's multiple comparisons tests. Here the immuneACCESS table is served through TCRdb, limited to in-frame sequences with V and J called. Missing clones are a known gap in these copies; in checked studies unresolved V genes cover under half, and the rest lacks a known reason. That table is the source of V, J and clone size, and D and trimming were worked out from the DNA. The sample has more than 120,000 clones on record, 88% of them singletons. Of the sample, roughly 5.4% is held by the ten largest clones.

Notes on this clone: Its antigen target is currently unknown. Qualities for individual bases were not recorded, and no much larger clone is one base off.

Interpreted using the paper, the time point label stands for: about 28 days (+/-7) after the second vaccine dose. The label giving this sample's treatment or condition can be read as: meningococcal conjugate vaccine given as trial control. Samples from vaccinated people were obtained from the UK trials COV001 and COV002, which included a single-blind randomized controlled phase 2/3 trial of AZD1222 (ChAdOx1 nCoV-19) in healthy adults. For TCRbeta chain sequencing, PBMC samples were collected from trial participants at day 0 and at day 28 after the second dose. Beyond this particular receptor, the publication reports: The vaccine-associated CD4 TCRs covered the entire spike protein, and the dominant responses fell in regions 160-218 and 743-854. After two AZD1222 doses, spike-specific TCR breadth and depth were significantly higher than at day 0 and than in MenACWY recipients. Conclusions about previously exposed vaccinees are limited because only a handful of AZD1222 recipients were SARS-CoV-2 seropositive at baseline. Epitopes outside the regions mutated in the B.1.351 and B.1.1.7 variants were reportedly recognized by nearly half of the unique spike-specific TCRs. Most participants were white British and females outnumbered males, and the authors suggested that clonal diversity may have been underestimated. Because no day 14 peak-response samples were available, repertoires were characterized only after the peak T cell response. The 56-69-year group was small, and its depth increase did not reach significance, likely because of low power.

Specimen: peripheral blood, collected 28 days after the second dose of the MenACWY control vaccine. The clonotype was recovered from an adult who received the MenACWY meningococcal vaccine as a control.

The DNA reads TGTGCCAGCAGCCGGACAGGGAGGAGCTCCTACAATGAGCAGTTCTTC. It translates as CASSRTGRSSYNEQFF. This chain joins TRBV6-2 or TRBV6-3 to TRBJ2-1; 8 bases in between match TRBD1. Reading from cysteine to phenylalanine, the CDR3 counts 16 amino acids. Only CDR3 DNA is held: 48 bases, read in frame from base 1. The germline V gene specifies MNHEY as CDR1 and SVGEGT as CDR2. Unmatched junction bases come to 7, with V trimmed by 6 bases and J by 0 bases.